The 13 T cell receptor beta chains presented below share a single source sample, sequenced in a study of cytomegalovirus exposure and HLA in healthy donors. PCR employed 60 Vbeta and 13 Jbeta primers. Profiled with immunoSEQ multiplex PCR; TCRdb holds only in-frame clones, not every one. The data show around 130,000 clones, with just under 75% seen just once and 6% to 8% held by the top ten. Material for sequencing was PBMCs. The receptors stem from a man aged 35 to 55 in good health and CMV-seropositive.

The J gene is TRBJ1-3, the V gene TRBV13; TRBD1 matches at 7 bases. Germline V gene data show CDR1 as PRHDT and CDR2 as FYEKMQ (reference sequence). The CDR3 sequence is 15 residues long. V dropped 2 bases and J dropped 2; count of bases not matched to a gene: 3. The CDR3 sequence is CASSLPTGTGNTIYF. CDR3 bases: TGTGCCAGCAGCTTACCGACAGGGACTGGAAACACCATATATTTT.

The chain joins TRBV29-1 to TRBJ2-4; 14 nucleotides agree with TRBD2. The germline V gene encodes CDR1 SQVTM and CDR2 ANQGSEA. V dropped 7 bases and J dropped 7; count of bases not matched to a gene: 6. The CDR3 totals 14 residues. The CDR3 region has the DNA TGCAGCGCCGGGACTAGCGGGAGCTGGAACATTCAGTACTTC. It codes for CSAGTSGSWNIQYF.

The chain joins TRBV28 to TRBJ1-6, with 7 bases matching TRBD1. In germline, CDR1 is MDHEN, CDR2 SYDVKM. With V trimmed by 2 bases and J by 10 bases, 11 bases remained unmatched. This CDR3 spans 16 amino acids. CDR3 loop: CASSLTQGDLGSPLHF. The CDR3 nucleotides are TGTGCCAGCAGTTTAACCCAGGGGGACCTAGGGTCACCCCTCCACTTT.

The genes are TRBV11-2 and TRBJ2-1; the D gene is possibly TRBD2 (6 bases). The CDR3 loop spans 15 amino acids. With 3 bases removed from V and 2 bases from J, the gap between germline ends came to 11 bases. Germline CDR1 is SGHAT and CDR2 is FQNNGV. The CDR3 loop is CASSLSAGTYNEQFF. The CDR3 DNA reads TGTGCCAGCAGCTTGTCGGCGGGGACCTACAATGAGCAGTTCTTC. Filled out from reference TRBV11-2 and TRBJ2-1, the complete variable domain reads EAGVAQSPRYKIIEKRQSVAFWCNPISGHATLYWYQQILGQGPKLLIQFQNNGVVDDSQLPKDRFSAERLKGVDSTLKIQPAKLEDSAVYLCASSLSAGTYNEQFFGPGTRLTVL.

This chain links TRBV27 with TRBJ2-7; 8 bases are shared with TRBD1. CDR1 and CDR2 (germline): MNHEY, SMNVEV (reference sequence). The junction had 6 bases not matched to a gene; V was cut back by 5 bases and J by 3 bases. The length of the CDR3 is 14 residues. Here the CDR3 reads CASSTQGESYEQYF. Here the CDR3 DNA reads TGTGCCAGCAGTACACAGGGGGAAAGCTACGAGCAGTACTTC.

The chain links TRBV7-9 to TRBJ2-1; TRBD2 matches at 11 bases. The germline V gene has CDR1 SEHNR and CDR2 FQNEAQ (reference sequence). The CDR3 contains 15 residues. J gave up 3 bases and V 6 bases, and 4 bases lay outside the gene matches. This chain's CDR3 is CASRELAGVYNEQFF. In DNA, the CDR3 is TGTGCCAGCAGAGAACTAGCGGGGGTCTACAATGAGCAGTTCTTC.

DNA of the CDR3: TGTGCCAGCAGTCAGACAGTACAAGGTCAGCCCCAGCATTTT. It yields the protein CASSQTVQGQPQHF. The V and J genes are TRBV7-2 and TRBJ1-5; a weak D match, TRBD1 (5 bases). The CDR3 covers 14 residues. Trimming removed 6 bases from V and 6 bases from J, with 15 bases in between. Germline V gene sequence: CDR1 SGHTA, CDR2 FQGNSA.

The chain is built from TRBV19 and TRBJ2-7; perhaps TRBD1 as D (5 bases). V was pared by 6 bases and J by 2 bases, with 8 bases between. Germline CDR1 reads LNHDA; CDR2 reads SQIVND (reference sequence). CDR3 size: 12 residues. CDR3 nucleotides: TGTGCCAGTAGGGGGCGAGCCTACGAGCAGTACTTC. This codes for CASRGRAYEQYF. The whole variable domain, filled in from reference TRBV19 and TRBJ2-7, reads DGGITQSPKYLFRKEGQNVTLSCEQNLNHDAMYWYRQDPGQGLRLIYYSQIVNDFQKGDIAEGYSVSREKKESFPLTVTSAQKNPTAFYLCASRGRAYEQYFGPGTRLTVT.

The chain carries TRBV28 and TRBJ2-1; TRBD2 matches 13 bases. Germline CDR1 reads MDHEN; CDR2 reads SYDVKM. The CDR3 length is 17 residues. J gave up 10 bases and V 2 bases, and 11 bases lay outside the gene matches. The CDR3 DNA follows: TGTGCCAGCAGTTTACGTTCGCCGGGACTAGCGGGATACGAGCAGTTCTTC. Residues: CASSLRSPGLAGYEQFF. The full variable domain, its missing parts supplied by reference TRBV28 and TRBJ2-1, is DVKVTQSSRYLVKRTGEKVFLECVQDMDHENMFWYRQDPGLGLRLIYFSYDVKMKEKGDIPEGYSVSREKKERFSLILESASTNQTSMYLCASSLRSPGLAGYEQFFGPGTRLTVL.

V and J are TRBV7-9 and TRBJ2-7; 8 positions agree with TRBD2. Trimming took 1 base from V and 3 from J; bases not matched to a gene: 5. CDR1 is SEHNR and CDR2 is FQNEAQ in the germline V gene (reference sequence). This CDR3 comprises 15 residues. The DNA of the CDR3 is TGTGCCAGCAGCTTAGTCCCGGGACTAGTCTACGAGCAGTACTTC. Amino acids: CASSLVPGLVYEQYF.

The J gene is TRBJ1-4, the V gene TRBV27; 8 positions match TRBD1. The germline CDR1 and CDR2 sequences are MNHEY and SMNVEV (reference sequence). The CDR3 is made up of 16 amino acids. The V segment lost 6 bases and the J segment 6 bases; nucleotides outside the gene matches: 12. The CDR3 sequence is CASRTLGQGAYEKLFF. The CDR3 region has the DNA TGTGCCAGCAGAACCCTGGGCCAGGGGGCATATGAAAAACTGTTTTTT.

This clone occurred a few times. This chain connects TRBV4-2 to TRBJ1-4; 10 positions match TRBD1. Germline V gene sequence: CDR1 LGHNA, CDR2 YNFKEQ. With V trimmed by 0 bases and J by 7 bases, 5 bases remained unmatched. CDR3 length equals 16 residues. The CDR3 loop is CASSQDGQGVIEKLFF. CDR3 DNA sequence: TGTGCCAGCAGCCAAGATGGACAGGGGGTCATTGAAAAACTGTTTTTT.

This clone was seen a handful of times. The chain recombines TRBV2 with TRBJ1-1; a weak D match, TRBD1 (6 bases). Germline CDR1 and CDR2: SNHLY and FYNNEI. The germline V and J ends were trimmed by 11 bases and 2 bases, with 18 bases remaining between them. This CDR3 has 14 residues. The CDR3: CACRVGHLNTEAFF. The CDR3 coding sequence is TGTGCCTGCCGGGTGGGACACCTCAACACTGAAGCTTTCTTT.